What follows are 17 T cell receptor beta chains derived from one specimen sequenced in a study of cytotoxic CD8 clonotypes in ibrutinib-treated CLL. Generated by immunoSEQ multiplex PCR, the TCRdb table keeps only in-frame clones and is missing some. The sample includes 40,000 or so clones, roughly 70% seen only once; the top ten take about 9.5%. This specimen was PBMCs, taken at disease progression, from a patient treated with ibrutinib. The receptors shown here come from a human donor with chronic lymphocytic leukemia.

The gene calls are TRBV6-1 and TRBJ1-2, with D possibly matching TRBD1 (5 bases). The CDR3 extends over 14 amino acids. Trimming cost V 6 bases and J 6 bases, with 17 bases left between them. The germline V gene encodes CDR1 MNHNS and CDR2 SASEGT. CDR3 protein: CASRTGGDPDGYTF. The CDR3 DNA reads TGTGCCAGCAGGACGGGAGGGGATCCGGATGGCTACACCTTC.

V gene TRBV29-1 combines with J gene TRBJ2-5; the D is unclear. V shed 4 bases and J shed 2 bases, with 14 bases lying between them. Germline CDR1 reads SQVTM; CDR2 reads ANQGSEA. The CDR3 sequence is 14 residues long. For the CDR3, the DNA is TGCAGCGTTGTAGAGCCCCGAGCACAAGAGACCCAGTACTTC. Protein sequence: CSVVEPRAQETQYF.

V is TRBV10-3 and J is TRBJ1-1; the D is unclear. The CDR3 sequence is 12 residues long. With 1 base removed from V and 11 bases from J, the gap between germline ends came to 11 bases. Germline V gives CDR1 ENHRY, CDR2 SYGVKD. The DNA of the CDR3 is TGTGCCATCAGTGAGTTATCAAGAGCGGCTTTCTTT. This translates into CAISELSRAAFF.

CDR3 DNA: TGTGCCAGCAGTTTATTACAGGCAACTAATGAAAAACTGTTTTTT. This codes for CASSLLQATNEKLFF. The chain is built from TRBV28 and TRBJ1-4; tentative D call: TRBD1 (5 bases). V lost 1 base to trimming and J lost 0 bases, with 6 bases between them. The germline gives CDR1 MDHEN, CDR2 SYDVKM. This CDR3 is 15 amino acids long.

CDR3 amino acids: CASAGVSYEQYF. CDR3 nucleotides: TGTGCCAGTGCAGGGGTATCCTACGAGCAGTACTTC. The chain links TRBV19 to TRBJ2-5; possibly TRBD1 for D (6 bases). TRBJ2-7 explains the end of the DNA better; the J call may be wrong. Germline CDR1 LNHDA, CDR2 SQIVND (reference sequence). CDR3 size: 12 residues.

This clone appeared a single time. The gene calls are TRBV2 and TRBJ1-1; no reliable D call. Germline V gene data show CDR1 as SNHLY and CDR2 as FYNNEI. Between the trimmed V and J ends, which lost 5 bases and 0 bases, there was a span of 10 bases. CDR3 length equals 14 residues. CDR3 residues: CASSREVVNTEAFF. The CDR3 coding sequence is TGTGCCAGCAGTCGAGAGGTTGTGAACACTGAAGCTTTCTTT.

Here the CDR3 DNA reads TGTGCCAGCAGCTTAGCGGGAGGGGGAACCTACGAGCAGTACTTC. It encodes CASSLAGGGTYEQYF. J is TRBJ2-7 and V is TRBV7-3; 9 bases agree with TRBD2. The CDR3 is made up of 15 amino acids. The ends lost 2 bases at V and 2 bases at J; junction bases unmatched: 4. The germline V gene encodes CDR1 SGHTA and CDR2 FQGTGA.

The chain couples TRBV5-1 to TRBJ2-1, with 10 bases aligning to TRBD2. The germline CDR1 and CDR2 sequences are SGHRS and YFSETQ. The CDR3 consists of 17 residues. V was clipped by 0 bases and J by 5 bases; unmatched bases: 8. CDR3 sequence (DNA): TGCGCCAGCAGCTTGGGGTCTAGCGGGAGAGCGGACAATGAGCAGTTCTTC. Protein sequence: CASSLGSSGRADNEQFF. Full variable domain (remainder filled in from reference TRBV5-1 and TRBJ2-1): KAGVTQTPRYLIKTRGQQVTLSCSPISGHRSVSWYQQTPGQGLQFLFEYFSETQRNKGNFPGRFSGRQFSNSRSEMNVSTLELGDSALYLCASSLGSSGRADNEQFFGPGTRLTVL.

In its sample, this clone was seen a few times. V gene TRBV19 combines with J gene TRBJ1-1, with D possibly matching TRBD1 (6 bases). Germline assignment: CDR1 LNHDA and CDR2 SQIVND (reference sequence). Trimming cost V 0 bases and J 4 bases, with 15 bases left between them. This CDR3 is 16 amino acids long. CDR3 protein: CASSIEDSLPRTEAFF. CDR3 sequence (DNA): TGTGCCAGTAGTATAGAGGACAGCCTTCCCCGCACTGAAGCTTTCTTT.

This chain joins TRBV5-4 and TRBJ2-5; TRBD1 is a possible D gene (5 bases). V lost 6 bases and J 5 bases, leaving 17 bases between the germline ends. The CDR3 has 14 amino acids. Germline assignment: CDR1 SGHNT and CDR2 YYREEE (reference sequence). DNA of the CDR3: TGTGCCAGCACTAATGGGGCGACCGGGGAGACCCAGTACTTC. Protein sequence: CASTNGATGETQYF.

This chain joins TRBV9 and TRBJ2-7, with 9 bases fitting TRBD1. Germline V lookup: CDR1 SGDLS, CDR2 YYNGEE. This CDR3 is 15 amino acids long. Trimming removed 0 bases from V and 2 bases from J; junction bases left unmatched: 3. The CDR3: CASSVAYRGPYEQYF. CDR3 DNA: TGTGCCAGCAGCGTAGCTTACAGGGGGCCCTACGAGCAGTACTTC. Full variable domain (outside the CDR3, taken from reference TRBV9 and TRBJ2-7): DSGVTQTPKHLITATGQRVTLRCSPRSGDLSVYWYQQSLDQGLQFLIQYYNGEERAKGNILERFSAQQFPDLHSELNLSSLELGDSALYFCASSVAYRGPYEQYFGPGTRLTVT.

The V call is TRBV4-2, the J call TRBJ1-2; 8 bases line up with TRBD1. V was pared by 0 bases and J by 1 base, with 10 bases of the junction left unmatched. This CDR3 comprises 18 residues. CDR1 is LGHNA and CDR2 is YNFKEQ in the germline V gene. The CDR3 nucleotides read TGTGCCAGCAGCCAAGATGTGACGGGGACAGGCTTTAACTATGGCTACACCTTC. Amino acid sequence: CASSQDVTGTGFNYGYTF.

The chain has TRBV7-3 and TRBJ1-6; 8 nucleotides agree with TRBD1. Trimming took 5 bases from V and 1 from J; bases not matched to a gene: 4. This CDR3 has 16 residues. The germline gives CDR1 SGHTA, CDR2 FQGTGA. Written as DNA, the CDR3 is TGTGCCAGCAGCACGACAGGGGATTCCTATAATTCACCCCTCCACTTT. It codes for CASSTTGDSYNSPLHF.

V gene TRBV6-1 combines with J gene TRBJ1-5; D is uncertain. Trimming cost V 0 bases and J 5 bases, with 11 bases left between them. Germline CDR1 reads MNHNS; CDR2 reads SASEGT. This CDR3 has 15 amino acids. The CDR3, as DNA: TGTGCCAGCAGTGAAGCGCTTACACCTGATCAGCCCCAGCATTTT. Residues: CASSEALTPDQPQHF.

The chain combines TRBV7-9 with TRBJ1-1, with 7 bases aligning to TRBD1. CDR1 SEHNR and CDR2 FQNEAQ come from the germline V gene (reference sequence). With 5 bases clipped from V and 1 base from J, the junction kept 10 bases outside the gene matches. This CDR3 contains 16 residues. In DNA form, the CDR3 reads TGTGCCAGCAGCCGAATATGGGACAGCCAGAACACTGAAGCTTTCTTT. Residues: CASSRIWDSQNTEAFF.

This chain connects TRBV7-9 to TRBJ2-1; D is tentatively TRBD1 or TRBD2 (5 bases each). Germline V gene lookup returns CDR1 SEHNR and CDR2 FQNEAQ (reference sequence). With 5 bases removed from V and 10 bases from J, the gap between germline ends came to 18 bases. The CDR3 totals 14 residues. DNA for the CDR3: TGTGCCAGCAGCCGTCACGGGACCGAGGGGGAGCAGTTCTTC. This gives the protein CASSRHGTEGEQFF.

The CDR3 is CASSPPADRVLGYTF. As DNA, the CDR3 is TGTGCCAGCAGTCCACCGGCGGACAGGGTTTTGGGCTACACCTTC. This rearrangement joins TRBV28 to TRBJ1-2, with 8 nucleotides matching TRBD1. Germline CDR1 and CDR2: MDHEN and SYDVKM. The CDR3 covers 15 residues. The V gene end was trimmed by 5 bases and the J gene end by 8 bases; junction bases not matched to a gene: 13.